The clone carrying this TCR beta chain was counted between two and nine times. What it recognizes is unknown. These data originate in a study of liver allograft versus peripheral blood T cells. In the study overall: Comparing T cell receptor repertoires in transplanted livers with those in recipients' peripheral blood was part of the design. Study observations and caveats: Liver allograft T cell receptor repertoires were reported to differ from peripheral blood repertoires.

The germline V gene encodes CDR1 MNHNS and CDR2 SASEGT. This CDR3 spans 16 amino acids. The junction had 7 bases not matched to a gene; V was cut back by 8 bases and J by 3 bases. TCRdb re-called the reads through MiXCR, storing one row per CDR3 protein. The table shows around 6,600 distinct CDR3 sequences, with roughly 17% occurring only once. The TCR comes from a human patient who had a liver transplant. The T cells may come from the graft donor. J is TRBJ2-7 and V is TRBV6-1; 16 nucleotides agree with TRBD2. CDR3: CASGGLAGGPRYEQYF. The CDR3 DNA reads TGTGCCAGCGGGGGACTAGCGGGGGGGCCCCGCTACGAGCAGTACTTC.